The text below deals with one T cell receptor beta chain. Its antigen remains unidentified. The entry originates in a study of monozygotic twins with cystic fibrosis. Findings of the study overall: In 13 of 16 pairs, V gene usage was closest to the co-twin's. Low clonality (median about 0.0095) suggested a mostly naive repertoire.

CDR1 is MNHNY, CDR2 SVGAGI, per germline (reference sequence). With 2 bases removed from V and 4 bases from J, the gap between germline ends came to 14 bases. The CDR3 is 15 amino acids. Some clones are missing from TCRdb's copy, which holds only in-frame ones; the method was immunoSEQ multiplex PCR. The sample comprises 30,000 to 35,000 clones, about 92% of which are singletons, and roughly 1% rests with the top ten. The TCR comes from a girl aged 2-10 years with cystic fibrosis. Sequencing used blood. J is TRBJ1-1 and V is TRBV6-6; tentative D call: TRBD1 (6 bases). DNA for the CDR3: TGTGCCAGCAGTTACGGGGACATGGAGGGCACTGAAGCTTTCTTT. Encoded protein: CASSYGDMEGTEAFF.